This TCR beta chain is from a study of blood T cell repertoires in COVID-19. Profiling relied on immunoSEQ multiplex PCR, and the TCRdb table lists in-frame clones only, not all of them. Among 350,000 to 400,000 clones listed, around 90% were seen once. This TCR was recovered from a woman younger than 35 who had recovered from COVID-19. The material sequenced was PBMCs or T cells enriched from blood (not recorded which).

CDR3: CASSQGTGIRYGYTF. Written as DNA, the CDR3 is TGTGCCAGCAGCCAAGGGACAGGGATTCGCTATGGCTACACCTTC. The chain uses TRBV3-1 (or the pseudogene TRBV3-2) and TRBJ1-2, with 8 positions matching TRBD1. Trimming cost V 1 base and J 4 bases; bases outside gene matches: 5. The CDR3 runs to 15 residues. Per the germline V gene, CDR1 is LGHDT and CDR2 is YNNKEL (reference sequence).